The clone carrying this TCR beta chain has only one observation. Study members were between about 18 and 95 years old and lived in fewer than 30 US regions. This sample was taken from a study of blood T cell repertoires in COVID-19. Generated by immunoSEQ multiplex PCR, the TCRdb table keeps only in-frame clones and is missing some. The sample lists roughly 400,000 clones; approximately 85% were seen once. Germline values: CDR1 SGHRS, CDR2 YFSETQ. V dropped 1 base and J dropped 0 bases, with 16 bases sitting between them. This CDR3 has 17 amino acids. V and J are TRBV5-1 and TRBJ2-5; TRBD2 might be the D (6 bases). The sequenced sample was PBMCs or T cells enriched from blood (not recorded which). This receptor was identified in a woman aged 40-49 years with acute COVID-19. This CDR3 is CASSLLGGVTYQETQYF. The DNA for the CDR3 is TGCGCCAGCAGCTTGCTCGGCGGGGTGACATACCAAGAGACCCAGTACTTC.